The entry below gives a single TCR beta chain sequence along with its context. What it binds is unknown. These data are taken from a study of CXCR3-negative and CXCR3-positive naive CD8 T cells. Overall study results and limits: Diversity proved comparably high across both naive subsets and much lower in memory CD8+ cells. In CXCR3-positive naive cells, the TRB CDR3s were more hydrophobic than in CXCR3-negative naive cells. TRB CDR3 properties indicated TCR strength, while surface CD5 was similar across naive subsets. Cryopreserved cells partially lost CXCR3 expression, and fresh PBMCs were used in most assays.

The germline CDR1 and CDR2 sequences are MNHEY and SVGAGI. This CDR3 spans 14 amino acids. UMI-labeled 5' RACE yielded the TRB cDNA libraries. No DNA is given; TCRdb re-called the 5' RACE reads and lists each CDR3 protein once. This repertoire comprises under 85,000 distinct CDR3 sequences; its ten largest clones make up about 1.5%. V is TRBV6-5 and J is TRBJ1-5; TCRdb picks TRBD1, but there is no DNA to check that call. This sequence originates from a human donor in good health. Some clones in this sample may be carry-over from other donors' samples. The source material was naive CXCR3- CD8+ T cells from blood. Subset noted: CD45RO-CCR7+CD27+CD95- naive CD8+ T cells lacking CXCR3 (TNR3-). CDR3 region: CASSTGGGGQPQHF.